This T cell receptor beta chain was identified in a study of cytomegalovirus exposure and HLA in healthy donors. The CDR3 has 16 residues. Germline V CDR1 and CDR2: MNHEY, SVGAGI. V gave up 1 base and J gave up 0 bases, with 11 bases separating them. While unrecorded immune exposures were likely, the donors were nominally healthy when sampled. PCR primers comprised 60 Vbeta and 13 Jbeta primers. Per the original methods: An analysis performed later counted 81 million or so unique TCR beta chains (roughly 11 million of them shared). Assay used: immunoSEQ multiplex PCR; TCRdb lists only in-frame clones, some missing. The DNA was the basis for D and trimming; V, J and clone size are from that table. The data show tens of thousands of clones, with less than 75% seen just once and 4.5% to 7% held by the top ten.

The V and J genes are TRBV6-5 and TRBJ2-3; a possible D gene is TRBD2 (7 bases). The sequenced sample consisted of PBMCs. The receptor was isolated from a woman under 40 in good health and CMV-seropositive. CDR3 DNA sequence: TGTGCCAGCAGTTACTACGGGGGGCCGAGCACAGATACGCAGTATTTT. It translates to CASSYYGGPSTDTQYF.